This TCR beta chain originates from a study of beta chain features in type 1 diabetes (dated by TCRdb to the late 2010s). Looking at the study overall: Mean age, gender distribution, total cell number and subset yield were not different between patients and healthy donors. The study compared the TCRB repertoires of sorted circulating CD4+ T cell subsets in recently diagnosed type 1 diabetes patients with those in matched healthy donors. Regulatory and stem cell-like memory subsets were isolated from only 8 patients and about eight healthy donors, whereas naive and central memory subsets came from all 28 donors. A total of about 110 million sorted cells were examined across all samples, and the number of cells per subset was strongly correlated with RNA yield. Points the paper makes about the study in general: PCR might favor shorter templates, but patient and control samples were amplified and corrected together, so any skew would affect both groups equally. In all four CD4+ subsets, TCRB CDR3 length was moderately but significantly shorter in type 1 diabetes patients. Because small numbers of individuals were included in the HLA sub-analyses, any influence of HLA type on TCRB rearrangement was left unresolved. Because cDNA rather than genomic DNA was sequenced, highly expressing activated cells could have been over-represented, although no difference in activation and CD3 levels was found between groups. Patients with type 1 diabetes made fewer insertions and deleted more nucleotides at VDJ recombination sites, implying thymic rearrangement abnormalities. Naive, central memory and regulatory TCRB repertoires appeared more similar among patients than among healthy donors.

The entire amount of isolated RNA was reverse transcribed using the High Capacity cDNA Reverse Transcription Kit, so the sequenced TCRB transcripts were expressed ones. Naive, central memory and regulatory T cell samples underwent deep immunoSEQ sequencing, averaging about 3.3 million total reads per sample. Sorted cells were lysed in RLT buffer, and RNA was extracted using DNase-treated RNeasy Micro or Mini kits according to cell number. To prevent cross-contamination, each cell subset was processed individually, whereas patient and healthy donor samples were processed jointly. The immunoSEQ multiplex PCR was used to amplify TCRB sequences from cDNA, generating 87-bp fragments that spanned the CDR3 region. Sequencing of the amplicons was performed on the Illumina HiSeq platform. In the authors' own workflow: PCR bias was computationally corrected using synthetic template baselines, reads within Hamming distance 2 were collapsed, and singletons that could not be merged were discarded. Reads were aligned to IMGT to assign V, D and J genes, CDR3 length, and insertions or deletions at six rearrangement sites. Within each subset, clonotype counts were normalized to the number of sorted cells before true diversity and Gini coefficients were calculated with the tcR R package. Repertoire sharing was quantified using the overlap coefficient calculated on TCRB nucleotide sequences. As a proxy for the pre-selection repertoire, out-of-frame TCRB sequences from naive cells were analyzed. The table was pulled from immuneACCESS by TCRdb, which kept in-frame rearrangements only. Such tables lose some clones; where checked, under half of the loss comes from unresolved V genes, and the rest has no known cause. That table supplies the V and J calls and clone size; D and trimming were determined from the DNA. The sample table holds fewer than 900,000 clones, of which under 20% were seen once. The top ten hold 0.02% to 0.025% of the sample.

The germline V gene specifies MGHDK as CDR1 and SYGVNS as CDR2. The CDR3 starts with the cysteine, ends with the phenylalanine, and has 14 residues. The DNA shown is the 42-base CDR3, in frame from base 1. Cut back by 6 bases and 7 bases, the V and J ends lie 15 bases apart. A single peripheral blood draw of around 120 mL on average was collected from each donor into heparinised tubes. A BD FACSAria II and a panel including CD45RO, CCR7, CD25, CD127, CD95 and CD27 were used to sort naive, central memory, regulatory and stem cell-like memory CD4+ T cells. Purity was above 95% for every sorted population. PBMCs were separated immediately by Lymphoprep density gradient centrifugation and were stained directly, without being cultured. So that batch effects would be minimized, each experiment stained and sorted samples in pairs, pairing one healthy donor with one patient. As concerns this clone: The target of this receptor is not known. Base-call qualities are not available, and no considerably larger clone is one nucleotide away.

This receptor was obtained from a woman between 18 and 29 years old in good health. The V and J segments used are TRBV25-1 and TRBJ2-2, and possibly TRBD2, on 7 matching bases. Sequenced sample: naive CD4+ T cells from blood. Taken with the paper, the label for cell subset or site translates to: true naive CD4+ T cells. The sequence in DNA is TGTGCCAGCAGAGGGGGGGGAAGAGTCGGGGAGCTGTTTTTT. Its protein reads: CASRGGGRVGELFF.